The TCR beta chain described here comes from a study of response to subunit inactivated influenza vaccine. General observations from the study: Authors suggested seasonal influenza vaccinations each recruit few new T cells.

Each CDR3 protein gets one entry after TCRdb re-called the RT-PCR reads with MiXCR. This sample carries 450,000 to 600,000 distinct CDR3 sequences, under 9% of them seen once, and the ten largest clones take under 15%. V gave up 6 bases and J gave up 0 bases, with 16 bases separating them. In germline, CDR1 is MNHEY, CDR2 SMNVEV (reference sequence). The CDR3 covers 16 residues. This clonotype was seen at least ten times. Its antigen is as yet unknown. The genes are TRBV27 and TRBJ2-3; D may be TRBD2 (5 bases). The receptor's source is a man aged 50-75 years who received an inactivated influenza vaccine. The specimen comprised PBMCs from blood, sampled 23 to 25 months after vaccination. The CDR3 DNA follows: TGTGCCAGCAGAACCCCTGGCGGGCCTAGCACAGATACGCAGTATTTT. Translating it yields CASRTPGGPSTDTQYF.